The rows below give T cell receptor beta chains drawn from one sample of a study of blood T cells in healthy people across ages. MiXCR, applied by TCRdb to the 5' RACE reads, yields one record per CDR3 protein. The sample contains about 640,000 distinct CDR3 sequences, about 30% of which appear only once. The sequencing input was blood. The receptors originated from a woman older than 75 in good health. CDR3s include the opening cysteine and the closing phenylalanine or tryptophan. Fields, in order: V gene, D gene, J gene, clone size, CDR3 protein, CDR3 DNA. D genes are given only for firm matches. A clone size is listed for some rows: how often the clone was seen (once, few, many), or a class if it is expanded.

TRBV13	-	TRBJ1-2	many	CASSRRVAPNYGYTF	TGTGCCAGCAGCCGAAGGGTCGCTCCTAACTATGGCTACACCTTC
TRBV5-1	-	TRBJ2-1	-	CASSLPTRNEQFF	TGCGCCAGCAGCTTGCCCACACGCAATGAGCAGTTCTTC
TRBV7-2	-	TRBJ2-5	-	CASSSPPALGTQYF	TGTGCCAGCAGCTCTCCGCCGGCGCTCGGGACCCAGTACTTC
TRBV7-3	-	TRBJ1-5	many	CASSLGTYQPQHF	TGTGCCAGCAGCTTGGGCACCTATCAGCCCCAGCATTTT
TRBV12-3/TRBV12-4	-	TRBJ2-6	-	CASSPLLWANVLTF	TGTGCCAGCAGTCCCCTTTTGTGGGCCAACGTCCTGACTTTC
TRBV28	-	TRBJ2-6	many	CASQISGANVLTF	TGTGCCAGTCAGATCTCTGGGGCCAACGTCCTGACTTTC
TRBV4-3	-	TRBJ2-6	many	CASSQDGPGYSSGANVLTF	TGCGCCAGCAGCCAAGACGGACCGGGGTATAGCTCTGGGGCCAACGTCCTGACTTTC
TRBV11-3	-	TRBJ2-2	few	CASSPQESGGELFF	TGTGCCAGCAGCCCTCAGGAATCCGGCGGGGAGCTGTTTTTT
TRBV20-1	-	TRBJ1-2	many	CSASVGAHGYTF	TGCAGTGCTAGTGTGGGGGCCCATGGCTACACCTTC
TRBV6-2/TRBV6-3	TRBD2	TRBJ2-3	many	CASSYSRTSGNRDTQYF	TGTGCCAGCAGTTACTCACGGACTAGCGGGAACAGAGATACGCAGTATTTT
TRBV20-1	-	TRBJ2-7	many	CSASTGLYEQYF	TGCAGTGCTAGTACAGGGTTATACGAGCAGTACTTC
TRBV5-6	TRBD1	TRBJ2-7	many	CASSHRDRGSEQYF	TGTGCCAGCAGCCACCGGGACAGGGGTTCCGAGCAGTACTTC
TRBV12-3/TRBV12-4	-	TRBJ2-5	-	CVSRRLVNEQYF	TGTGTCAGCAGGAGACTAGTCAATGAGCAGTACTTC
TRBV9	-	TRBJ2-1	many	CASSVEGGLVYNEQFF	TGTGCCAGCAGCGTAGAGGGGGGACTGGTCTACAATGAGCAGTTCTTC
TRBV2	TRBD2	TRBJ2-1	-	CASTSPLAGSYNEQFF	TGTGCCAGCACTTCCCCACTAGCGGGCTCCTACAATGAGCAGTTCTTC
TRBV5-6	TRBD1	TRBJ2-1	-	CASSLKGAPTYEQFF	TGTGCCAGCAGCCTAAAGGGGGCGCCAACGTATGAGCAGTTCTTC
TRBV7-6	-	TRBJ2-3	many	CASSIGGIRTDTQYF	TGTGCCAGCAGCATAGGGGGGATTAGGACAGATACGCAGTATTTT
TRBV7-2	TRBD2	TRBJ2-7	many	CASSFSGLASEQYF	TGTGCCAGCAGCTTTTCGGGACTAGCTTCCGAGCAGTACTTC
TRBV20-1	-	TRBJ1-2	many	CSAPGLRDYGYTF	TGCAGTGCTCCCGGGCTTCGCGACTATGGCTACACCTTC
TRBV20-1	TRBD2	TRBJ2-5	many	CSARDLRGGYQETQYF	TGCAGTGCTAGAGATCTTCGCGGGGGGTATCAAGAGACCCAGTACTTC
TRBV27	TRBD1	TRBJ1-1	-	CASSAWTGRVTEAFF	TGTGCCAGCAGTGCCTGGACAGGGAGGGTCACTGAAGCTTTCTTT
TRBV7-3	-	TRBJ2-3	-	CASSLERGVTDTQYF	TGTGCCAGCAGCTTAGAGAGGGGCGTCACAGATACGCAGTATTTT
TRBV20-1	-	TRBJ2-7	many	CSARAGGGEQYF	TGCAGTGCTCGAGCTGGGGGTGGCGAGCAGTACTTC
TRBV6-5	TRBD1	TRBJ1-5	many	CASSLRGQADQPQHF	TGTGCCAGCAGTCTACGGGGACAGGCGGATCAGCCCCAGCATTTT
TRBV9	-	TRBJ1-5	few	CASSVSGESNQPQHF	TGTGCCAGCAGCGTATCCGGGGAGTCCAATCAGCCCCAGCATTTT
TRBV4-1	-	TRBJ1-1	many	CASSQGGRGTEAFF	TGCGCCAGCAGCCAAGGAGGGAGGGGCACTGAAGCTTTCTTT
TRBV9	TRBD1	TRBJ1-6	-	CASSVSPTGGDSPLHF	TGTGCCAGCAGCGTATCCCCCACAGGGGGTGATTCACCCCTCCACTTT
TRBV20-1	TRBD1	TRBJ2-1	many	CSARWGQGYNEQFF	TGCAGTGCTAGATGGGGACAGGGCTACAATGAGCAGTTCTTC
TRBV5-1	TRBD2	TRBJ2-3	many	CASRCPPASGESTDTQYF	TGCGCCAGCAGGTGTCCCCCGGCTAGCGGGGAAAGCACAGATACGCAGTATTTT
TRBV7-6	-	TRBJ2-5	many	CASSRRASWEGERETQYF	TGTGCCAGCAGCCGTAGGGCCTCGTGGGAGGGGGAACGAGAGACCCAGTACTTC
TRBV6-1	-	TRBJ1-6	few	CAAGLSYNSPLHF	TGTGCAGCAGGCCTCTCCTATAATTCACCCCTCCACTTT
TRBV18	-	TRBJ2-1	-	CASSPAGYGQFF	TGTGCCAGCTCACCAGCAGGCTACGGGCAGTTCTTC
TRBV18	-	TRBJ2-7	many	CASSPPIGGDEQYF	TGTGCCAGCTCACCGCCCATTGGAGGGGACGAGCAGTACTTC
TRBV29-1	-	TRBJ2-4	many	CSVEVGQGAKNIQYF	TGCAGCGTTGAAGTGGGGCAGGGAGCCAAAAACATTCAGTACTTC
TRBV20-1	TRBD1	TRBJ2-6	-	CSAWGTGKSGANVLTF	TGCAGTGCTTGGGGGACAGGGAAATCTGGGGCCAACGTCCTGACTTTC
TRBV6-6	TRBD1	TRBJ2-1	many	CASSYRDRYNEQFF	TGTGCCAGCAGTTACCGGGACAGATACAATGAGCAGTTCTTC